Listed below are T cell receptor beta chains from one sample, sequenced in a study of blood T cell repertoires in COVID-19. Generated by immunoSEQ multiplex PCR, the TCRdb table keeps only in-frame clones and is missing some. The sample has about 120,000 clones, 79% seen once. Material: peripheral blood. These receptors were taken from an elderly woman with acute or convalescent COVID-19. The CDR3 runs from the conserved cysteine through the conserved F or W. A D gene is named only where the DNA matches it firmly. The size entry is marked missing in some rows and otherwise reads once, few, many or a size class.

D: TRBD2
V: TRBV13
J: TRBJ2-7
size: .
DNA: TGTGCCAGCAGCCGAAGACTAGCGGACTTCTCCTACGAGCAGTACTTC
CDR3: CASSRRLADFSYEQYF

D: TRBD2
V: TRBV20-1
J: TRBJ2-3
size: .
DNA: TGCAGTGCTAGTATACTAGCGGGAGGGCGGGGAGATACGCAGTATTTT
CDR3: CSASILAGGRGDTQYF

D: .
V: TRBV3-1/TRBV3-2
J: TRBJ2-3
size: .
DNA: TGTGCCAGCAGCTACCGGGGGGCAGGAGATACGCAGTATTTT
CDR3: CASSYRGAGDTQYF

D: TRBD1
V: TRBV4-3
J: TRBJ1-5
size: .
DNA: TGCGCCAGCAGCCAAAGACAGGGTATGCAGCCCCAGCATTTT
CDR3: CASSQRQGMQPQHF

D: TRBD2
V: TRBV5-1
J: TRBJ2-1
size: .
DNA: TGCGCCAGCAGTCAGACTAGCGACTACAATGAGCAGTTCTTC
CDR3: CASSQTSDYNEQFF

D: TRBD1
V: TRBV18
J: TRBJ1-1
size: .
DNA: TGTGCCAGCTCACCCCTAGGAGGACAGGGGGACACTGAAGCTTTCTTT
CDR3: CASSPLGGQGDTEAFF

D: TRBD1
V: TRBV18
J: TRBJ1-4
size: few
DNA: TGTGCCAGCTCACGAGGGACAGGGACAAATGAAAAACTGTTTTTT
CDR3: CASSRGTGTNEKLFF

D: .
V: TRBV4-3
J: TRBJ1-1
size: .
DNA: TGCGCCAGCAGCCAAGACAGGAACACTGAAGCTTTCTTT
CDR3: CASSQDRNTEAFF

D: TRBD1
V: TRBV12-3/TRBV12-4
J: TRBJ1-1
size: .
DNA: TGTGCCAGGGGGACAGTGAACACTGAAGCTTTCTTT
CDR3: CARGTVNTEAFF

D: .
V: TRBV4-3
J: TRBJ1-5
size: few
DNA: TGCGCCAGCACCTCCGGGCTTAACGCGGGGCAGCCCCAGCATTTT
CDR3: CASTSGLNAGQPQHF

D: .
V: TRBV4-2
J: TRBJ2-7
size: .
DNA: TGTGCCAGCAGCTTACAGCAATACGTAGGCTACGAGCAGTACTTC
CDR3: CASSLQQYVGYEQYF

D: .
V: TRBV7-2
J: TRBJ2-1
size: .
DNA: TGTGCCAGCAGCTGGGGACTGAGTTACAATGAGCAGTTCTTC
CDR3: CASSWGLSYNEQFF

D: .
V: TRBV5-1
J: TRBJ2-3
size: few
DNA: TGCGCCAGCAGCTTGCCAGGGTCGGATACGCAGTATTTT
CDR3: CASSLPGSDTQYF

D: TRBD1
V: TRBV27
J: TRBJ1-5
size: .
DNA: TGTGCCAGCAGTCCTCGACAGGGCCTCCCCAATCAGCCCCAGCATTTT
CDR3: CASSPRQGLPNQPQHF

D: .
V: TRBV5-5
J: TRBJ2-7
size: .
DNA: TGTGCCAGCAGTCCCGAGAGCTCCTACGAGCAGTACTTC
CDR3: CASSPESSYEQYF

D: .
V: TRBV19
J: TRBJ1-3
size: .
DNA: TGTGCCAGTAGGGCGTGGGCAAGCTCTGGAAACACCATATATTTT
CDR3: CASRAWASSGNTIYF

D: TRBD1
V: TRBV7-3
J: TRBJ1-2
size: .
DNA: TGTGCCAGCAGCGACAGGGGGCAAGGTGGCTACACCTTC
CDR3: CASSDRGQGGYTF

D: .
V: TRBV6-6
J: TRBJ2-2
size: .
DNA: TGTGCCAGCAGTTTAAAGAGCACCGGGGAGCTGTTTTTT
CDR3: CASSLKSTGELFF

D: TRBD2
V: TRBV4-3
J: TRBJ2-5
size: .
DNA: TGCGCCAGCAGCCAAGATTTAGCGGGAGGGCCGCGGGAGACCCAGTACTTC
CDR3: CASSQDLAGGPRETQYF

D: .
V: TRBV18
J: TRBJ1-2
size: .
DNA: TGTGCCAGCTCACCACCGGGAGGGCCTGGCTACACCTTC
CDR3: CASSPPGGPGYTF

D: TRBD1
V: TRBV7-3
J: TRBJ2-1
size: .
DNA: TGTGCCAGCAGTCCGGACAGGGCGGGATACAATGAGCAGTTCTTC
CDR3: CASSPDRAGYNEQFF

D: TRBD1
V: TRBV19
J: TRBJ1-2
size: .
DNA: TGTGCCAGTAAAGGGGCCGGGACAGTCTATGGCTACACCTTC
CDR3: CASKGAGTVYGYTF

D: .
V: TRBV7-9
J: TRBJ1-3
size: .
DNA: TGTGCCAGCAGCCCACAGGGAAACACCATATATTTT
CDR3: CASSPQGNTIYF

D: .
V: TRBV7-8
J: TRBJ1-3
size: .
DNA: TGTGCCAGCAGCTTCGGAGCGGGGCTCGGAAACACCATATATTTT
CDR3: CASSFGAGLGNTIYF

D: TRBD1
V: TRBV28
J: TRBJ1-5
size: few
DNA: TGTGCCAGCAGCCCGGGACAGGGCCTCAATCAGCCCCAGCATTTT
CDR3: CASSPGQGLNQPQHF

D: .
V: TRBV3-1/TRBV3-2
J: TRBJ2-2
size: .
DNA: TGTGCCAGCAGCCGCCACAGGGCGTCCGGGGAGCTGTTTTTT
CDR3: CASSRHRASGELFF

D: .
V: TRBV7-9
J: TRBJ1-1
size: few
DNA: TGTGCCAGCAGCGTCGACTGGAACACTGAAGCTTTCTTT
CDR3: CASSVDWNTEAFF

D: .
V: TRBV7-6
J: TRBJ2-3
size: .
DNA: TGTGCCAGCAGCTTAGCTTCCGTCGGGGGAGCCACAGATACGCAGTATTTT
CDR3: CASSLASVGGATDTQYF

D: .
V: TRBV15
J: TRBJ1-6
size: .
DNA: TGTGCCACCAGCAGAGATAAGGGAGCCAATTCACCCCTCCACTTT
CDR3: CATSRDKGANSPLHF

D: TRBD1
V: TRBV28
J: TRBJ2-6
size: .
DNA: TGTGCCAGCAAAGGGACAGGGGTCTCTGGGGCCAACGTCCTGACTTTC
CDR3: CASKGTGVSGANVLTF

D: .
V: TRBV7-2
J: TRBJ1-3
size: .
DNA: TGTGCCAGCAGCTCTACTTTGGGAAACACCATATATTTT
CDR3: CASSSTLGNTIYF

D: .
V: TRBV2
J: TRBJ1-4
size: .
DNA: TGTGCCAGCAGTGCAGTCGATGAAAAACTGTTTTTT
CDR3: CASSAVDEKLFF

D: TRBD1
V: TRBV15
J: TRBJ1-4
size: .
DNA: TGTGCCACCAGCAGGTTCGACAGGGGTGAAAAACTGTTTTTT
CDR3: CATSRFDRGEKLFF

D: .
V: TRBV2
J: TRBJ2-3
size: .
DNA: TGTGCCAGCAGTCGGACCCTCGGGGGCACAGATACGCAGTATTTT
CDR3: CASSRTLGGTDTQYF

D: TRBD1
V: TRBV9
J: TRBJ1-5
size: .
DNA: TGTGCCAGCAGCGTAGCCGGGACAGGGGATCAGCCCCAGCATTTT
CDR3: CASSVAGTGDQPQHF

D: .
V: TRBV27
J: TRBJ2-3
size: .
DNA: TGTGCCAGCAGTCCAAGCACAGATACGCAGTATTTT
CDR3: CASSPSTDTQYF

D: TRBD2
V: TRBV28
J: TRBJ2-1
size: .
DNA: TGTGCCAGCAGGGATGGTAGCGGGAGGGCCGGGAATGAGCAGTTCTTC
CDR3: CASRDGSGRAGNEQFF

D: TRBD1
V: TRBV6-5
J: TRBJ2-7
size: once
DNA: TGTGCCAGCAGTTACGACAGGGGGAGCTACGAGCAGTACTTC
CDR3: CASSYDRGSYEQYF

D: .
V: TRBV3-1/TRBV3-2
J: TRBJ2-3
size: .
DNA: TGTGCCAGCAGCCACGGCACAGATACGCAGTATTTT
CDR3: CASSHGTDTQYF

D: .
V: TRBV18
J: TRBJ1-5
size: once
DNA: TGTGCCAGCTCACCACTTTCAGGGATCAATCAGCCCCAGCATTTT
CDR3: CASSPLSGINQPQHF

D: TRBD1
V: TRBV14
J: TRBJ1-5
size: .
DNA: TGTGCCAGCAGCCAAGGAACGGACAGGCCCTACAGCAATCAGCCCCAGCATTTT
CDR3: CASSQGTDRPYSNQPQHF

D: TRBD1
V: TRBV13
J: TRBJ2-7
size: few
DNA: TGTGCCAGCAGCTTAGGCAGGGGGCGGTACGAGCAGTACTTC
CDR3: CASSLGRGRYEQYF

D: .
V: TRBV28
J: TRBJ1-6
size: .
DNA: TGTGCCAGCAGTTTACCGTTCAGACAGACTAATTCACCCCTCCACTTT
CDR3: CASSLPFRQTNSPLHF

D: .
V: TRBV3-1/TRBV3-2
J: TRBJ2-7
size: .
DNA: TGTGCCAGCAGCCAAGGGGAGAGAGAGCAGTACTTC
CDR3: CASSQGEREQYF

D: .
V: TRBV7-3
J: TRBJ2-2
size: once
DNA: TGTGCCAGCAGCTTAAGAGCAGGGGGGATCGCCGGGGAGCTGTTTTTT
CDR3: CASSLRAGGIAGELFF

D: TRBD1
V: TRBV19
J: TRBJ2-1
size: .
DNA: TGTGCCAGTAGTATTAGGGACAGGGTAGGGGAGCAGTTCTTC
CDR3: CASSIRDRVGEQFF

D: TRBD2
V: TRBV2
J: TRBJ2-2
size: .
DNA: TGTGCCAGCAGTGGTAGCGGGGGGGCCACCGGGGAGCTGTTTTTT
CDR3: CASSGSGGATGELFF

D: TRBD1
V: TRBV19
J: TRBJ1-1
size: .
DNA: TGTGCCAGTAGTATTCGGGTTACGGGACAGCAGAACACTGAAGCTTTCTTT
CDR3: CASSIRVTGQQNTEAFF

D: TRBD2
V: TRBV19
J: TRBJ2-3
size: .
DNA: TGTGCCAGTAGTGTAGCGGGAGGGGGCACAGATACGCAGTATTTT
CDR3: CASSVAGGGTDTQYF

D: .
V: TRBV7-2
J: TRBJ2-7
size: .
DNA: TGTGCCAGCAGCTTAGAGACTCGTAACTACGAGCAGTACTTC
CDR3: CASSLETRNYEQYF

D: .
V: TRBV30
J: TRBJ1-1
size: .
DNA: TGTGCCTGGAGGCTAAGGGGGACTGAAGCTTTCTTT
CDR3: CAWRLRGTEAFF

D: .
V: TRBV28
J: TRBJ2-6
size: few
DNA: TGTGCCAGCAGTTTAACGTGGTACTGGGGACTCTCCAGCTCTGGGGCCAACGTCCTGACTTTC
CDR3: CASSLTWYWGLSSSGANVLTF

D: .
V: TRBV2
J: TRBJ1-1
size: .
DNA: TGTGCCAGCTCCGGACAGCTGAACACTGAAGCTTTCTTT
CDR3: CASSGQLNTEAFF